A selection of T cell receptor beta chains follows, all from one sample in a study of tumor-infiltrating lymphocytes in primary liver carcinoma. Via MiXCR, TCRdb re-called the multiplex PCR reads, giving one row per CDR3 protein. Here the sample spans tens of thousands of distinct CDR3 sequences, around 69% being singletons. The sequenced material came from liver tumor tissue from sampling region 4. The receptors shown here come from a man aged 35 to 55 with primary liver carcinoma and hepatitis B virus infection. The CDR3 runs from the conserved cysteine through the conserved F or W. D genes are given only for firm matches. For some rows the clone size is stated as once, few or many, or as a class when expanded; others skip it.

D gene: TRBD1; J gene: TRBJ2-7; V gene: TRBV11-1; clone size: few; CDR3 protein: CASSLRTGVYEQYF; CDR3 DNA: TGTGCCAGCAGCTTACGGACAGGCGTCTACGAGCAGTACTTC
D gene: -; J gene: TRBJ2-4; V gene: TRBV11-1; clone size: many; CDR3 protein: CASSQTLAKNIQYF; CDR3 DNA: TGTGCCAGCAGCCAGACCCTAGCCAAAAACATTCAGTACTTC
D gene: -; J gene: TRBJ2-2; V gene: TRBV14; clone size: -; CDR3 protein: CASSPRRNTGVLFF; CDR3 DNA: TGTGCCAGCAGCCCCAGGAGGAACACCGGGGTGCTGTTTTTT
D gene: -; J gene: TRBJ2-2; V gene: TRBV11-2; clone size: -; CDR3 protein: CFNSLALGGANNGELFF; CDR3 DNA: TGTTTCAACAGCTTAGCATTAGGAGGGGCGAACAACGGGGAGCTGTTTTTT
D gene: -; J gene: TRBJ2-5; V gene: TRBV6-1; clone size: -; CDR3 protein: CASSGRAQSETQYF; CDR3 DNA: TGTGCCAGCAGTGGACGGGCCCAGTCAGAGACCCAGTACTTC
D gene: TRBD2; J gene: TRBJ2-1; V gene: TRBV4-3; clone size: -; CDR3 protein: CASSQNGTRQNEQFF; CDR3 DNA: TGCGCCAGCAGCCAAAACGGGACTAGGCAGAATGAACAGTTCTTC
D gene: TRBD1; J gene: TRBJ2-7; V gene: TRBV5-1; clone size: many; CDR3 protein: CASSAGTGREQYF; CDR3 DNA: TGTGCCAGCAGCGCCGGGACAGGGCGCGAGCAGTACTTC
D gene: TRBD1; J gene: TRBJ1-6; V gene: TRBV13; clone size: -; CDR3 protein: CASSSPGDRGDSPLHF; CDR3 DNA: TGTGCCAGCAGCTCACCCGGGGACAGAGGCGATTCACCCCTCCACTTT
D gene: TRBD1; J gene: TRBJ2-1; V gene: TRBV6-2/TRBV6-3; clone size: -; CDR3 protein: CASSSSGQGTYNEQFF; CDR3 DNA: TGTGCCAGCAGCTCCTCGGGACAGGGTACCTACAATGAGCAGTTCTTC
D gene: TRBD2; J gene: TRBJ2-1; V gene: TRBV10-3; clone size: -; CDR3 protein: CAITLAGVNNVQFF; CDR3 DNA: TGTGCCATCACTTTAGCGGGAGTGAACAATGTGCAGTTCTTC
D gene: -; J gene: TRBJ2-5; V gene: TRBV7-8; clone size: many; CDR3 protein: CASSVGVRETQNF; CDR3 DNA: TGTGCCAGCAGCGTCGGGGTCCGGGAGACCCAGAACTTC
D gene: TRBD1; J gene: TRBJ2-7; V gene: TRBV5-1; clone size: -; CDR3 protein: CASSLDPGGPYEQYF; CDR3 DNA: TGCGCCAGCAGCTTGGATCCAGGGGGCCCCTACGAGCAGTACTTC
D gene: TRBD2; J gene: TRBJ2-3; V gene: TRBV4-1; clone size: -; CDR3 protein: CASNPSIGGSIGDTQYF; CDR3 DNA: TGCGCCAGCAACCCGTCAATCGGCGGGAGTATTGGAGATACGCAGTATTTT
D gene: -; J gene: TRBJ2-7; V gene: TRBV6-5; clone size: -; CDR3 protein: CASSYYRSNREQYF; CDR3 DNA: TGTGCCAGCAGTTACTACAGGTCCAATCGCGAGCAGTACTTC
D gene: -; J gene: TRBJ2-5; V gene: TRBV30; clone size: -; CDR3 protein: CAWNKRSGESQYF; CDR3 DNA: TGTGCCTGGAATAAGAGATCAGGGGAGAGCCAGTACTTC
D gene: -; J gene: TRBJ1-2; V gene: TRBV4-2; clone size: many; CDR3 protein: CASSALDGDYGYTF; CDR3 DNA: TGTGCCAGCAGCGCCCTTGATGGGGACTATGGCTACACCTTC
D gene: -; J gene: TRBJ2-3; V gene: TRBV4-2; clone size: -; CDR3 protein: CVSSQEAEPRTDTQYF; CDR3 DNA: TGTGTCAGCAGCCAAGAGGCAGAGCCTCGCACAGATACGCAGTATTTT
D gene: TRBD1; J gene: TRBJ2-5; V gene: TRBV6-2/TRBV6-3; clone size: many; CDR3 protein: CASSYRGQSRGTQYF; CDR3 DNA: TGTGCCAGCAGTTACCGGGGACAGTCAAGGGGGACCCAGTACTTC
D gene: TRBD2; J gene: TRBJ2-1; V gene: TRBV6-1; clone size: once; CDR3 protein: CTSSETSGSSHEQFF; CDR3 DNA: TGTACCAGCAGTGAGACAAGCGGGAGTTCCCATGAGCAGTTCTTC
D gene: -; J gene: TRBJ2-7; V gene: TRBV7-8; clone size: -; CDR3 protein: CASSLGLEEEQYF; CDR3 DNA: TGTGCGAGCAGCTTGGGCCTGGAGGAGGAGCAGTACTTC
D gene: -; J gene: TRBJ2-7; V gene: TRBV9; clone size: -; CDR3 protein: CASSVSPMPYEQYF; CDR3 DNA: TGTGCCAGCAGCGTATCCCCCATGCCCTACGAGCAGTACTTC
D gene: -; J gene: TRBJ1-1; V gene: TRBV6-5; clone size: -; CDR3 protein: CISSSPRNTEAFF; CDR3 DNA: TGTATCAGCAGTTCCCCTAGGAACACTGAAGCTTTCTTT
D gene: -; J gene: TRBJ2-2; V gene: TRBV5-4; clone size: -; CDR3 protein: CASSPDGGVNTGELLF; CDR3 DNA: TGTGCCAGCAGCCCGGATGGCGGTGTGAACACCGGGGAGCTGCTTTTT
D gene: TRBD2; J gene: TRBJ2-3; V gene: TRBV11-2; clone size: -; CDR3 protein: CANGLVAGGPYMQYF; CDR3 DNA: TGTGCCAACGGCTTAGTTGCGGGAGGTCCATATATGCAGTATTTT
D gene: -; J gene: TRBJ2-7; V gene: TRBV11-2; clone size: few; CDR3 protein: CASSLEYGISGEQYF; CDR3 DNA: TGTGCCAGCAGCTTAGAGTACGGGATCTCAGGCGAGCAGTATTTC
D gene: -; J gene: TRBJ2-5; V gene: TRBV29-1; clone size: -; CDR3 protein: CRVPQGWTTRYF; CDR3 DNA: TGCAGGGTGCCACAGGGATGGACGACCCGGTACTTC
D gene: TRBD1; J gene: TRBJ1-2; V gene: TRBV6-5; clone size: -; CDR3 protein: CVSSYPLGGTGGYGYSF; CDR3 DNA: TGTGTCAGCAGTTACCCCTTGGGGGGGACAGGGGGATATGGCTACTCCTTC
D gene: -; J gene: TRBJ2-3; V gene: TRBV14; clone size: few; CDR3 protein: CTSSRGYTDTQYF; CDR3 DNA: TGTACCAGCAGCCGAGGATACACAGATACACAGTATTTT
D gene: TRBD2; J gene: TRBJ2-2; V gene: TRBV10-3; clone size: -; CDR3 protein: CATSMAGEGITGDLFF; CDR3 DNA: TGTGCCACCTCGATGGCGGGAGAAGGGATCACCGGGGACCTGTTTTTT
D gene: -; J gene: TRBJ2-3; V gene: TRBV10-1; clone size: -; CDR3 protein: CASSEEGRQHDTQYF; CDR3 DNA: TGCGCCAGCAGTGAGGAGGGTAGACAGCACGATACGCAGTATTTT
D gene: -; J gene: TRBJ2-7; V gene: TRBV11-2; clone size: -; CDR3 protein: CDSNLESGISGGQYF; CDR3 DNA: TGTGACAGCAACTTAGAGTCCGGGATCTCTGGTGGGCAGTACTTC
D gene: TRBD2; J gene: TRBJ2-3; V gene: TRBV5-1; clone size: medium-sized; CDR3 protein: CASSLGAGDWGDTQYF; CDR3 DNA: TGCGCCAGCAGCTTGGGAGCGGGGGATTGGGGAGATACGCAGTATTTT
D gene: TRBD2; J gene: TRBJ2-3; V gene: TRBV29-1; clone size: -; CDR3 protein: CSAWTRGSVTDTQYF; CDR3 DNA: TGCAGCGCCTGGACTAGAGGGAGTGTAACGGATACGCAGTATTTT
D gene: -; J gene: TRBJ1-2; V gene: TRBV11-2; clone size: once; CDR3 protein: CASRLYRAGGYTF; CDR3 DNA: TGTGCCAGCAGGTTATACCGGGCCGGCGGCTACACCTTC
D gene: TRBD1; J gene: TRBJ2-2; V gene: TRBV11-2; clone size: -; CDR3 protein: CTSILNDRGAGEMFF; CDR3 DNA: TGTACCAGCATATTAAACGACAGGGGTGCTGGGGAAATGTTTTTT